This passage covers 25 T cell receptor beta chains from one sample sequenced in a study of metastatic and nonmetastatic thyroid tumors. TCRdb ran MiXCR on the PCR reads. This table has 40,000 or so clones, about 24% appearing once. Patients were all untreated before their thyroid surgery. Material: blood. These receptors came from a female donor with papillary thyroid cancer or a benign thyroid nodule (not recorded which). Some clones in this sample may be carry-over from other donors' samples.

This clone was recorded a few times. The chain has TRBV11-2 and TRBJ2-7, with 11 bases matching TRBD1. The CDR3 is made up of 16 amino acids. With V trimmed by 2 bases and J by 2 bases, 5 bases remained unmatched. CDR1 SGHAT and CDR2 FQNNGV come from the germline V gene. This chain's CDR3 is CASSLSSGQGAYEQYF. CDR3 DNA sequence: TGTGCCAGCAGCTTAAGCTCGGGACAGGGGGCCTACGAGCAGTACTTC.

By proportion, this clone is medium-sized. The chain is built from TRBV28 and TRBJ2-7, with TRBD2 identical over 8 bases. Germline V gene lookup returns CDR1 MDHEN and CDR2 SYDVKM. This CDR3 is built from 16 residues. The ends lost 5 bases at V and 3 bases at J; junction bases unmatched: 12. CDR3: CASSPQPRTSRYEQYF. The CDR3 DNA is TGTGCCAGCAGTCCTCAACCCAGGACTAGCCGCTACGAGCAGTACTTC.

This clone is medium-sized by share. CDR3 bases: TGTGCCACCACTGGGGGAGCCTACGAGCAGTACTTC. It is translated as CATTGGAYEQYF. V usage is TRBV28 and J usage is TRBJ2-7, with D perhaps given as TRBD1 or TRBD2 (5 bases each). V lost 10 bases, J lost 2 bases, and 12 bases lay in between. CDR1 and CDR2 (germline): MDHEN, SYDVKM. This CDR3 comprises 12 residues. The full variable domain, with the rest looked up from reference TRBV28 and TRBJ2-7, is DVKVTQSSRYLVKRTGEKVFLECVQDMDHENMFWYRQDPGLGLRLIYFSYDVKMKEKGDIPEGYSVSREKKERFSLILESASTNQTSMYLCATTGGAYEQYFGPGTRLTVT.

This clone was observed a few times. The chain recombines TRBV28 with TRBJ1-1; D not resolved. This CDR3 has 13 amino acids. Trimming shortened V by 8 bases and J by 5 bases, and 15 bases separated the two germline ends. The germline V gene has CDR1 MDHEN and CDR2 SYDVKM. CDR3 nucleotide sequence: TGTGCCAGCCAACACCTACGTAGTACTGAAGCTTTCTTT. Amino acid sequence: CASQHLRSTEAFF.

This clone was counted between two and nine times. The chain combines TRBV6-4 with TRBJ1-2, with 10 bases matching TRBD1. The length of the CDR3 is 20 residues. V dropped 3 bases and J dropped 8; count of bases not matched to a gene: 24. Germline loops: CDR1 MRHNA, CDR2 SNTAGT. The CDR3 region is CASSELVLGTGEFLGIGYTF. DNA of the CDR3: TGTGCCAGCAGTGAACTCGTGCTTGGGACAGGGGAATTCTTAGGGATCGGCTACACCTTC.

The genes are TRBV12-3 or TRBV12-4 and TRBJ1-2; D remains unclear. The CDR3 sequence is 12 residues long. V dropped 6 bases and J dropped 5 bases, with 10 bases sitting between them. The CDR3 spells CASSSLRYGYTF. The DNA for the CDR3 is TGTGCCAGCAGCTCCCTAAGATATGGCTACACCTTC.

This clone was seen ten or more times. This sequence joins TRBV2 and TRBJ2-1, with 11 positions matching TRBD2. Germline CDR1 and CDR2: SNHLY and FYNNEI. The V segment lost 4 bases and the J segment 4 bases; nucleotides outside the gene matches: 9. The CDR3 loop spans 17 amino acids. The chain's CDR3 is CASSGGSGTSGYNEQFF. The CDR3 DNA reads TGTGCCAGCAGTGGGGGAAGCGGGACTAGCGGATACAATGAGCAGTTCTTC.

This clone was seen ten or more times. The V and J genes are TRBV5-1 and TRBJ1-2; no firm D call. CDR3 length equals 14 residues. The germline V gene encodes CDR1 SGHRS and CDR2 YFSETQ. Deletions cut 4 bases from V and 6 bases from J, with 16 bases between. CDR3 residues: CASSLDGGGNGYTF. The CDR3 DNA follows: TGCGCCAGCAGCCTAGACGGAGGAGGGAATGGCTACACCTTC.

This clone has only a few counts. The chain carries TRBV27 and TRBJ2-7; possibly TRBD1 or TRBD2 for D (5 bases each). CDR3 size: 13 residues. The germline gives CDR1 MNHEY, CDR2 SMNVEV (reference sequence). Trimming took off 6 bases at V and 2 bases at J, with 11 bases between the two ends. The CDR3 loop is CASRAGGTYEQYF. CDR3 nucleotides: TGTGCCAGCAGGGCTGGGGGAACCTACGAGCAGTACTTC.

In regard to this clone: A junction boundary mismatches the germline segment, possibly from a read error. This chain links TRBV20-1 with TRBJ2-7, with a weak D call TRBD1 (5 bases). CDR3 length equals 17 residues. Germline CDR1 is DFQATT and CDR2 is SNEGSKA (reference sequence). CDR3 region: CSAVFQGTGIFSYGQYF. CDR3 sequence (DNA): TGCAGTGCTGTCTTTCAGGGCACAGGAATTTTCTCCTACGGGCAGTACTTC.

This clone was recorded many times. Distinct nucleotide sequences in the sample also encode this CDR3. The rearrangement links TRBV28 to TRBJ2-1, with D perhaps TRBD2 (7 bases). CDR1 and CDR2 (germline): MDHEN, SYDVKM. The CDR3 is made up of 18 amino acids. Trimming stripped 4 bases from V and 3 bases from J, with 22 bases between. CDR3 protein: CASSSPALSGGLYNEQFF. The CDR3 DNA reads TGTGCCAGCAGTTCCCCGGCCCTCTCGGGGGGCCTCTACAATGAGCAGTTCTTC.

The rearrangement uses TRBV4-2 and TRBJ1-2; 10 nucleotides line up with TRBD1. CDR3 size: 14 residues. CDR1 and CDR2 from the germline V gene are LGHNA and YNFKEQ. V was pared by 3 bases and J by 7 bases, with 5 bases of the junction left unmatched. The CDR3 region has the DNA TGTGCCAGCAGCCAGGGACAGGGGATGGGTGGCTACACCTTC. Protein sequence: CASSQGQGMGGYTF.

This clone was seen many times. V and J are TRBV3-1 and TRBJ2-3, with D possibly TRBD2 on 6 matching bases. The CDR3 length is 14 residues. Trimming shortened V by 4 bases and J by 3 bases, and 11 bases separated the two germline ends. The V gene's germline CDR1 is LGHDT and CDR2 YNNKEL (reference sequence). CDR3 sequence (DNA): TGTGCCAGCAGCCCCGGACTACATACAGATACGCAGTATTTT. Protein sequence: CASSPGLHTDTQYF.

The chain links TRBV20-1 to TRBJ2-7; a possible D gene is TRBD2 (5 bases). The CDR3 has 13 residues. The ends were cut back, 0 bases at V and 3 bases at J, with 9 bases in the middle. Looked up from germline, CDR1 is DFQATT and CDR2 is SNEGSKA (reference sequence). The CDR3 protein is CSARDYRGYEQYF. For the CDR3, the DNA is TGCAGTGCTAGAGATTATCGGGGCTACGAGCAGTACTTC.

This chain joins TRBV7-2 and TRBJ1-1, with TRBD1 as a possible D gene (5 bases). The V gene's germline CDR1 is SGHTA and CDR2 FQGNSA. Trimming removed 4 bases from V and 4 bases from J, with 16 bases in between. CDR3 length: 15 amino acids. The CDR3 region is CASSSSPGLSTEAFF. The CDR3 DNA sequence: TGTGCCAGCAGCTCATCACCGGGACTATCCACTGAAGCTTTCTTT. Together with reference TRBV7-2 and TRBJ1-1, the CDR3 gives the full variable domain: GAGVSQSPSNKVTEKGKDVELRCDPISGHTALYWYRQSLGQGLEFLIYFQGNSAPDKSGLPSDRFSAERTGGSVSTLTIQRTQQEDSAVYLCASSSSPGLSTEAFFGQGTRLTVV.

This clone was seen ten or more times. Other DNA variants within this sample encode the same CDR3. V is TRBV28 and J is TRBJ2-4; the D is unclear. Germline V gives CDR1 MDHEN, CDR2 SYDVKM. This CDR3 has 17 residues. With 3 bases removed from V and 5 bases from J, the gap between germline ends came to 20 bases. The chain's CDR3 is CASSFWVLENVENIQYF. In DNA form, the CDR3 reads TGTGCCAGCAGTTTCTGGGTCCTAGAAAATGTAGAAAACATTCAGTACTTC.

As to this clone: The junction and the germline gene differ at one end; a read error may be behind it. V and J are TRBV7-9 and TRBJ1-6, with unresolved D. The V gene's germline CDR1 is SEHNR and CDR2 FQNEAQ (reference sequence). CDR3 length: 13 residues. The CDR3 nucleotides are TGTGCCAGCAGCTTCGACCGCTGGTCACCCATCAACTTT. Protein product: CASSFDRWSPINF.

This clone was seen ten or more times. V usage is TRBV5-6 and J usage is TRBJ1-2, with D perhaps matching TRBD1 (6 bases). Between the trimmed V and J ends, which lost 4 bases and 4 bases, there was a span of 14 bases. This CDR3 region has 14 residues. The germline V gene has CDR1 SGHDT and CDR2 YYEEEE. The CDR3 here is CASSPPTQGYGYTF. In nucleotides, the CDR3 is TGTGCCAGCAGCCCTCCCACACAGGGCTATGGCTACACCTTC.

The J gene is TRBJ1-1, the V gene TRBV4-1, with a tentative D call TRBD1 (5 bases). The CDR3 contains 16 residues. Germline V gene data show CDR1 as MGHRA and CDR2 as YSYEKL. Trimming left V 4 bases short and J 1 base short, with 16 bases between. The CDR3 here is CASSRRAISTNTEAFF. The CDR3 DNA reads TGCGCCAGCAGCCGCAGGGCGATTTCTACGAACACTGAAGCTTTCTTT.

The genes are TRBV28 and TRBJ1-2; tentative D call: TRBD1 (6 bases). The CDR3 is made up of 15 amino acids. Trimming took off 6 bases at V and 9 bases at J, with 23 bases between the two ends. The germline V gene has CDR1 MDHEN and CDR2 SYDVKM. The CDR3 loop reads CASSFPRGQGYCYTF. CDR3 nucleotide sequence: TGTGCCAGCAGCTTCCCTCGAGGGCAGGGGTATTGCTACACCTTC.

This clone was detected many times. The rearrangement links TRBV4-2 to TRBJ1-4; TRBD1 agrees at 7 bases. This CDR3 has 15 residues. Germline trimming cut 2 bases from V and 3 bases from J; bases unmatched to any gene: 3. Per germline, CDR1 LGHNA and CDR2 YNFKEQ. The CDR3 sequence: CASSQYRGSNEKLFF. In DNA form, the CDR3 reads TGTGCCAGCAGCCAATACAGGGGATCTAATGAAAAACTGTTTTTT.

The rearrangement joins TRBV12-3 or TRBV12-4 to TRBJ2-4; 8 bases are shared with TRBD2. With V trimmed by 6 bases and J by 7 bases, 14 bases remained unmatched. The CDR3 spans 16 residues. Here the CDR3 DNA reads TGTGCCAGCAGCATGACAGCATACGGGGGGGGTAACATTCAGTACTTC. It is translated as CASSMTAYGGGNIQYF.

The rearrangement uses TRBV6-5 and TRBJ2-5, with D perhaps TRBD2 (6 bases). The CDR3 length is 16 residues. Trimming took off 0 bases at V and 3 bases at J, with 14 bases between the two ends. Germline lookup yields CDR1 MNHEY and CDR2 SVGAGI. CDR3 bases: TGTGCCAGCAGTTACTCGAGTTGTAGCGGCAAAGAGACCCAGTACTTC. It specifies CASSYSSCSGKETQYF.

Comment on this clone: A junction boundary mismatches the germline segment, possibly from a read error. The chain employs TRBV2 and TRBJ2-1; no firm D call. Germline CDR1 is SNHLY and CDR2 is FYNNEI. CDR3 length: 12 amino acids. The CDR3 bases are TGCGCCAGCAGTGCTCGGGTCAATGAGCAGTTCTTC. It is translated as CASSARVNEQFF.

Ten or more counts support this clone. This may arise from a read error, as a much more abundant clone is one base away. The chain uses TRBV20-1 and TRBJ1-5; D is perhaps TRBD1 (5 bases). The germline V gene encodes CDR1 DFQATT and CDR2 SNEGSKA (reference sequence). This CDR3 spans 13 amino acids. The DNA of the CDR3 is TGCAGTGCCCGGACAAGCACGGGGCAGCCCCGGCATTTT. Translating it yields CSARTSTGQPRHF.